This T cell receptor (beta chain) is from a study of OX40 agonist ivuxolimab in advanced cancers. On this clone itself: Its antigen is currently unknown.

TCRdb keeps only in-frame clones here, not all; method: immunoSEQ multiplex PCR. The sample consists of 45,000 to 60,000 clones, approximately 89% of them appearing once. Whole-study results and caveats: On average, a greater number of expanded clones characterised CD8+ T cells relative to CD4+.

V gave up 1 base and J gave up 9 bases, with 10 bases separating them. CDR3 length: 13 residues. Germline V CDR1 and CDR2: SNHLY, FYNNEI. Source: CD4+ or CD8+ T cells sorted from blood, taken in a trial of the OX40 agonist ivuxolimab. This sequence was found in an adult with an advanced solid tumor such as melanoma, head and neck, liver or kidney cancer. This sequence joins TRBV2 and TRBJ2-1, with D perhaps being TRBD1 or TRBD2 (5 bases each). This CDR3 reads CASSEVDGGEQFF. The CDR3, as DNA: TGTGCCAGCAGTGAAGTAGATGGGGGTGAGCAGTTCTTC.